This is a list of T cell receptor beta chains from one sample in a study of blood T cell repertoires in COVID-19. Sequenced by immunoSEQ multiplex PCR; TCRdb stores in-frame clones only, minus some. The sample gives roughly 80,000 clones, 82% of which show up once; about a fifth is in the top ten. Material for sequencing was peripheral blood. These receptors were collected from a human donor in a cohort sampled during active COVID-19. Each CDR3 is given with its conserved first and last residue.

CDR3 protein,V gene
CASSQDRRVAFF,TRBV3-1/TRBV3-2
CASSPGGSGETQYF,TRBV4-2
CASVRGDEQYF,TRBV27
CASSPREKLFF,TRBV6-6
CASLRGLTDTQYF,TRBV6-5
CASESGSYEQYF,TRBV6-6
CASSDHRGTEAFF,TRBV27
CASSQAPTGTYGYTF,TRBV4-1
CASTSRGGNTGELFF,TRBV6-5
CASSWTTGKYGYTF,TRBV5-6
CASSKDLRFNYGYTF,TRBV21-1
CASSLDPRLGPRGTGELFF,TRBV7-6
CASSQVGTGGYSPLHF,TRBV4-1
CASSPWLSGELFF,TRBV12-3/TRBV12-4
CASSIARASEDEQYF,TRBV19
CASRQRNTIYF,TRBV21-1
CASSIGGQTTDTQYF,TRBV19
CASSLDSGTGELFF,TRBV7-2
CASSPGLGAYEQYF,TRBV7-6
CASNIRDNLGEQYF,TRBV7-9
CSVAGQLPNYGYTF,TRBV29-1
CAIRKDSLNTGELFF,TRBV10-3
CASSLGREDSPLHF,TRBV5-1
CASSRVYPGELFF,TRBV19
CAIRSLAGKETQYF,TRBV6-6
CASRVSGGGRDYEQYF,TRBV19
CASSYRQGRLQPQHF,TRBV28
CASSDDRSRTYEQYF,TRBV6-1
CASSQRGGDSPLHF,TRBV4-1
CASSEGQSSYNEQFF,TRBV2
CASSFAGLYEQYF,TRBV27
CASSAIQGAHTGELFF,TRBV5-5
CASSLDWASTDTQYF,TRBV5-5
CASSLTSDQQFF,TRBV11-3
CASTAFSQGQSFSYGYTF,TRBV19
CASSPTSSAGANVLTF,TRBV9
CASSPTSGGGSSYEQYF,TRBV18
CATSRPEGQGAGYTF,TRBV15
CASSRDRLYEQYF,TRBV4-1
CASGGAGMSTDTQYF,TRBV6-5
CASSFGQGTHEQYF,TRBV5-1
CASSHQGGGGNTIYF,TRBV6-5
CASSLVFRTGGNEQFF,TRBV5-1
CASRAGTVDNSPLHF,TRBV2
CASSLQQGFGETQYF,TRBV5-1
CASSLGSEETQYF,TRBV11-2
CASSPGQGNYRGEAFF,TRBV27
CASSPGEFSTDTQYF,TRBV7-2
CASTPRELETQYF,TRBV2
CASRQDRGRTEAFF,TRBV6-5
CATRGSRTDTQYF,TRBV19